This T cell receptor beta chain was observed in a study of regulatory dendritic cells for organ transplantation. V gave up 5 bases and J gave up 2 bases, with 12 bases separating them. The CDR3 has 14 residues. The germline V gene encodes CDR1 MDHEN and CDR2 SYDVKM. Libraries were prepared by immunoSEQ multiplex PCR; TCRdb keeps only in-frame clonotypes and omits some of them. Among some 35,000 clones listed, about 89% were seen once. This chain connects TRBV28 to TRBJ1-1; D is perhaps TRBD1 (6 bases). Source material: naive CD8+ T cells from blood. The sample's subset: CD45RA+ naive T cells. This TCR was recovered from a human donor in good health. The CDR3 sequence: CASSLTGLNTEAFF. The CDR3 DNA sequence: TGTGCCAGCAGTCTTACAGGGCTTAACACTGAAGCTTTCTTT.